This T cell receptor beta chain comes out of a study of OX40 agonist ivuxolimab in advanced cancers. Regarding the study in general: Ivuxolimab was a fully human IgG2 agonistic monoclonal antibody targeting the costimulatory receptor OX40 (CD134). The paper describes the monotherapy dose-escalation part (N of about 52 patients) of the phase I trial of ivuxolimab. Partial responses were achieved by three dose-escalation patients, of whom one had hepatocellular carcinoma and two had cutaneous melanoma. Prior anti-PD-1, anti-PD-L1 or anti-CTLA-4 therapy was permitted, and 40% of dose-escalation patients had received checkpoint inhibitors. Intravenous ivuxolimab was administered to patients every 2 weeks at six dose levels: 0.01, 0.1, 0.3, 1.5, 3 and 10 mg/kg. The point of sequencing TCRbeta in the periphery was to test whether ivuxolimab changed TCR sequence diversity and drove clonal T-cell expansion. Among the 50 to 55 dose-escalation patients, around 20 had hepatocellular carcinoma, approximately 15 melanoma, 9 renal cell carcinoma and 9 head and neck cancer. A male proportion of around 81% and a mean age of 60 years, ranging from roughly 20 to 80, were recorded for the dose-escalation cohort.

A remark on this clone: The antigen it binds to is not known. Base qualities are missing; no much larger clone stands one base away.

Genomic DNA was isolated from the sorted cells so that the TCRbeta CDR3 region could be sequenced. The immunoSEQ Assay was used for sequencing of TCRbeta CDR3 regions. As stored in TCRdb, this immuneACCESS dataset retains in-frame rearrangements with V and J assigned. A fraction of the clones does not appear; measured against another copy, unresolved V genes explain less than half of the discrepancy, and the remainder lacks a known reason. The sample records more than 15,000 clones, roughly 89% of which are singletons. The ten top clones hold approximately 12% of the sample. The full study reports these points: In partial responders in the 0.1-3.0 mg/kg groups, normalized peripheral clonal expansion was found to be among the lowest, especially among CD8+ T cells. Which antigens the clonally expanded peripheral T cells were specific for was not determined. Low levels of normalized T-cell clonal expansion were also seen in some patients who did not respond. At doses of 0.1 to 3.0 mg/kg, clonal expansion of both CD4+ and CD8+ T cells in blood was seen between baseline and week 6. After ivuxolimab, CD8+ T cells had more expanded clones than CD4+ T cells on average.

The trial excluded patients who had a history of autoimmune disease or who were on systemic immunosuppression. In every dose cohort, peripheral blood was drawn for TCR sequencing at baseline, cycle 4 day 1, and cycle 7 day 1. The samples were taken from a phase I, first-in-human, multicenter, open-label dose-escalation trial of ivuxolimab. Adults with locally advanced or metastatic melanoma, renal cell, hepatocellular, or head and neck squamous cell carcinoma were enrolled in the trial. CD4+ and CD8+ T cells were sorted separately from peripheral blood before TCR sequencing. This receptor was identified in an adult with an advanced solid tumor such as melanoma, head and neck, liver or kidney cancer. The input for sequencing was CD4+ or CD8+ T cells sorted from blood, taken in a trial of the OX40 agonist ivuxolimab.

The DNA is TGTGCCAGCACCCACCCTCGCAACCCCTATGGGCAAGAGACCCAGTACTTC. It encodes CASTHPRNPYGQETQYF. The chain is assembled from TRBV7-9 and TRBJ2-5; no D gene can be assigned with confidence. V and J are truncated by 7 bases and 2 bases respectively, leaving an intervening sequence of 23 bases. CDR1 and CDR2 were assigned from the germline V gene (reference sequence) as SEHNR and FQNEAQ. The CDR3 has 17 amino acids, counting the end cysteine and phenylalanine. Only CDR3 DNA remains: 51 bases, in frame from the first base. Beyond the CDR3, the reference TRBV7-9 and TRBJ2-5 genes provide the residues; the full variable domain reads: DTGVSQNPRHKITKRGQNVTFRCDPISEHNRLYWYRQTLGQGPEFLTYFQNEAQLEKSRLLSDRFSAERPKGSFSTLEIQRTEQGDSAMYLCASTHPRNPYGQETQYFGPGTRLLVL.